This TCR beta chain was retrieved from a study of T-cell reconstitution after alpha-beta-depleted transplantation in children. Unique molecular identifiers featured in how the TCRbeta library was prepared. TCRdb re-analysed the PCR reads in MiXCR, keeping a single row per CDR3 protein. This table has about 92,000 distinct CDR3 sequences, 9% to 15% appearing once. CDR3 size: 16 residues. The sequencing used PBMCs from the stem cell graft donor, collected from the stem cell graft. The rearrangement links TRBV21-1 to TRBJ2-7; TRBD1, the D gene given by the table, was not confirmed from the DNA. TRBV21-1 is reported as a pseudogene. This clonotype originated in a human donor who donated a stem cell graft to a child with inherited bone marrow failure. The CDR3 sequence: CASSSPGQGAPYEQYF. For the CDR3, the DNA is TGTGCCAGCAGCAGCCCGGGACAGGGGGCTCCCTACGAGCAGTACTTC.